This paragraph reports one T cell receptor beta chain. Its antigen is unidentified. V gave up 5 bases and J gave up 0 bases, with 8 bases separating them. The CDR3 has 14 residues. Germline lookup yields CDR1 SGHDN and CDR2 FVKESK. 13 Jbeta primers and 60 Vbeta primers were used for the PCR. Data came from immunoSEQ multiplex PCR; TCRdb stores just in-frame clones and leaves some out. The sample lists 150,000 to 200,000 clones, roughly four fifths occurring once. The source of the sample is a study of cytomegalovirus exposure and HLA in healthy donors. General study points: TCR beta chains numbering approximately 150 were designated cytomegalovirus-associated. Specificity of three CMV-associated chains for CMV antigens was verified in vitro.

This sequence originates from a woman between 18 and 29 years old in good health and CMV-seronegative. The rearrangement joins TRBV14 to TRBJ1-3; tentatively, D is TRBD1 (5 bases). Specimen: PBMCs. The CDR3 loop is CASSKQDSGNTIYF. Written as DNA, the CDR3 is TGTGCCAGCAGCAAACAGGACTCTGGAAACACCATATATTTT. The whole variable domain, remainder taken from reference TRBV14 and TRBJ1-3, is EAGVTQFPSHSVIEKGQTVTLRCDPISGHDNLYWYRRVMGKEIKFLLHFVKESKQDESGMPNNRFLAERTGGTYSTLKVQPAELEDSGVYFCASSKQDSGNTIYFGEGSWLTVV.